This T cell receptor beta chain is from a study of response to subunit inactivated influenza vaccine. Study-wide points: Every seasonal influenza vaccination brings in few new T cells, the authors suggested.

This clonotype appeared a few times. Antigen unknown. V was pared by 6 bases and J by 1 base, with 17 bases between. The CDR3 runs 16 residues. Germline lookup yields CDR1 LGHNA and CDR2 YSLEER. From the RT-PCR reads, TCRdb called clonotypes with MiXCR, one entry per CDR3 protein. This sample yields 800,000 or so distinct CDR3 sequences, of which 21% are seen a single time; roughly a tenth belongs to the top ten. The TCR originated in a man aged 45-60 years who received an inactivated influenza vaccine. The chain combines TRBV4-3 with TRBJ2-3, with D possibly matching TRBD2 (6 bases). The sample in question was PBMCs from blood, obtained 4 to 6 days after vaccination. CDR3 in DNA: TGCGCCAGCAGTGAGTACTCCGGAGGGGGCACAGATACGCAGTATTTT. It specifies CASSEYSGGGTDTQYF.